Sequencing of this T cell receptor beta chain was carried out in a study of blood T cell repertoires in COVID-19. Trimming removed 1 base from V and 0 bases from J, with 13 bases in between. The CDR3 covers 17 residues. From germline, CDR1 is KGHSH and CDR2 LQKENI. Original methodology: Reference gene primer amplification gave nucleated cell count estimates. The method was immunoSEQ multiplex PCR; TCRdb's version includes in-frame clones alone and lacks a portion of them. That table is the source of V, J and clone size, and D and trimming were worked out from the DNA. In the table there are roughly 330,000 clones, 70% to 90% of which are singletons.

The clonotype originates from a woman aged 25 to 45 who had recovered from COVID-19. Sequencing used PBMCs or T cells enriched from blood (not recorded which). This chain joins TRBV18 and TRBJ2-4; D is unclear. CDR3 sequence reads: CASSPLMGDPAKNIQYF. The CDR3 coding sequence is TGTGCCAGCTCACCACTCATGGGCGATCCAGCCAAAAACATTCAGTACTTC.